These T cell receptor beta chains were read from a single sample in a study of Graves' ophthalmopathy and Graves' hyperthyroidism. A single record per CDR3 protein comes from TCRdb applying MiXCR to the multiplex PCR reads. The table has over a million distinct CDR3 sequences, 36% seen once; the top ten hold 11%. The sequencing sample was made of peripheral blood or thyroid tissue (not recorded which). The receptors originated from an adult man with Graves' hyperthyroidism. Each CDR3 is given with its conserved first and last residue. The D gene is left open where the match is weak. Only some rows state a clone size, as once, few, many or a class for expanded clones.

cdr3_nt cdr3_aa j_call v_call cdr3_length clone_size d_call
TGTGCCAGGGGACAGGGCTATCCCGGGGAGCTGTTTTTT CARGQGYPGELFF TRBJ2-2 TRBV10-3 13 many TRBD1
TGTGCTAGTGGTTTGGTACAGGGTTATGGCAATCAGCCCCAGCATTTT CASGLVQGYGNQPQHF TRBJ1-5 TRBV12-5 16 few -
TGCGCCAGCAGCCAAGATCGACAGGGGAGCTGTAATTCACCCCTCCACTTT CASSQDRQGSCNSPLHF TRBJ1-6 TRBV4-3 17 - TRBD1
TGCAGCGTTGAAGATCAAGGGAGAGGAACCCAGTACTTC CSVEDQGRGTQYF TRBJ2-5 TRBV29-1 13 - -
TGCAGTGCTAGATGGCGGGGGTCGGCCAACGTCCTGACTTTC CSARWRGSANVLTF TRBJ2-6 TRBV20-1 14 many TRBD2
TGTGCCAGCAGCTCCCACAGGATTTATGGAAAACTGTTTTTT CASSSHRIYGKLFF TRBJ1-4 TRBV7-3 14 - -
TGTGCCAGCAGTTACCCCCCGAACACTGAAGCTTTCTTT CASSYPPNTEAFF TRBJ1-1 TRBV6-6 13 many -
TGTGCCAGCAGCCGAAGACTAGCGGGGGGGCTTTTGGAGACCCAGTACTTC CASSRRLAGGLLETQYF TRBJ2-5 TRBV7-8 17 many TRBD2
TGTGCCAGCAGCTTGAGGCGGGAGGCTTTCCAAGAGACCCAGTACTTC CASSLRREAFQETQYF TRBJ2-5 TRBV5-6 16 - TRBD2
TGTGCCAGCAGCCTCCGAAGAGCGGGAGTATCGGGGGAGCTGTTTTTT CASSLRRAGVSGELFF TRBJ2-2 TRBV7-9 16 few TRBD2
TGTGCCAGCAGTTCGTCGGGGAAGCCCCAGCATTTT CASSSSGKPQHF TRBJ1-5 TRBV25-1 12 many -
TGTGCCAGTAGTAGGGGACAGCTCGCAACTAATGAAAAACTGTTTTTT CASSRGQLATNEKLFF TRBJ1-4 TRBV19 16 - TRBD1
TGTGCCAGCAGCTCAAGCTGGGAGACCCAGTACTTC CASSSSWETQYF TRBJ2-5 TRBV7-2 12 many -
TGCGCCAGCAGCCTCTCACGCGGGACGGAACCTGAGCAGTACTTC CASSLSRGTEPEQYF TRBJ2-7 TRBV7-8 15 few -
TGCAGTGCTAGGTGGGGAGCGGCGGCAGAAGCTTTCTTT CSARWGAAAEAFF TRBJ1-1 TRBV20-1 13 many -
TGTGCCAGCAGTTACAGTTCGCCGTTAGCACGGCCCCAGCATTTT CASSYSSPLARPQHF TRBJ1-5 TRBV6-2/TRBV6-3 15 - -
TGTGCCAGCAGTTACCCCCGGGACGGATACTATGGCTACACCTTC CASSYPRDGYYGYTF TRBJ1-2 TRBV6-1 15 - -
TGCGCCAGCAGCCAAGAGTCCGCCGCTCCCCACTCTGGAAACACCATATATTTT CASSQESAAPHSGNTIYF TRBJ1-3 TRBV4-3 18 - -
TGTGCCAGCAGTTACGGGGCAGCCAAGCAGTACTTC CASSYGAAKQYF TRBJ2-7 TRBV6-2/TRBV6-3 12 - -
TGTGCTAGTCTGGGGGTTAGCAATCAGCCCCAGCATTTT CASLGVSNQPQHF TRBJ1-5 TRBV7-8 13 few -
TGTGCCATCAGTGAAAACTCCGGGGCCAACGTCCTGACTTTC CAISENSGANVLTF TRBJ2-6 TRBV10-3 14 many -
TGTGCCATCAGTAGACCGGAGGCGGGACAGATAGAGACCCAGTACTTC CAISRPEAGQIETQYF TRBJ2-5 TRBV10-3 16 - -
TGTGCCAGCCTCTACGAGGAAGAGACCCAGTACTTC CASLYEEETQYF TRBJ2-5 TRBV2 12 - -
TGTGCCACCGGGGCCCCGAACACCGGGGAGCTGTTTTTT CATGAPNTGELFF TRBJ2-2 TRBV15 13 many -
TGCAGCGTTGCACCCTCCGGGGAGCTGCTTTTT CSVAPSGELLF TRBJ2-2 TRBV29-1 11 - -
TGTGCCACCAGCAGCTCCGGGACAAACTATGGCTACACCTTC CATSSSGTNYGYTF TRBJ1-2 TRBV15 14 - -
TGTGCCAGCAGCCAAACCCAGGGCCCTTACACCGGGGAGCTGTTTTTT CASSQTQGPYTGELFF TRBJ2-2 TRBV14 16 few -